Following are 13 T cell receptor beta chains from one sample sequenced in a study of response to subunit inactivated influenza vaccine. MiXCR was run by TCRdb on the RT-PCR reads, yielding one entry per CDR3 protein. The repertoire holds about 780,000 distinct CDR3 sequences, with around 20% as singletons. The material sequenced was PBMCs from blood, taken 5 days after vaccination. All receptors derive from a man aged 50-60 years who received an inactivated influenza vaccine.

This clonotype was observed a handful of times. The V call is TRBV4-3, the J call TRBJ2-6; the D is unclear. The CDR3 runs 16 residues. The V gene lost 0 bases and the J gene lost 2 bases, with 8 bases spanning the gap. CDR1 and CDR2 (germline): LGHNA, YSLEER. This CDR3 reads CASSQDRVPGANVLTF. The CDR3 coding sequence is TGCGCCAGCAGCCAAGATAGGGTACCTGGGGCCAACGTCCTGACTTTC.

The chain recombines TRBV20-1 with TRBJ1-5, with TRBD1 matching 8 bases. Germline CDR1 reads DFQATT; CDR2 reads SNEGSKA (reference sequence). Unmatched junction bases numbered 4, after V lost 4 bases and J lost 8 bases. This CDR3 region has 12 residues. Here the CDR3 reads CSATQGAKPQHF. CDR3 DNA: TGCAGTGCTACGCAGGGGGCAAAGCCCCAGCATTTT.

The chain employs TRBV9 and TRBJ2-3; the D gene could be TRBD1 or TRBD2 (5 bases each). The CDR3 length is 13 residues. Germline V CDR1 and CDR2: SGDLS, YYNGEE. Between the trimmed V and J ends, which lost 2 bases and 5 bases, there was a span of 9 bases. The CDR3 reads CASSVPGRDTQYF. The CDR3 DNA reads as TGTGCCAGCAGCGTCCCAGGGAGAGATACGCAGTATTTT.

This chain connects TRBV13 to TRBJ1-2, with D unclear. The length of the CDR3 is 15 residues. The V gene lost 1 base and the J gene lost 0 bases, with 9 bases spanning the gap. Germline V gives CDR1 PRHDT, CDR2 FYEKMQ (reference sequence). The CDR3 sequence: CASSLVGVANYGYTF. As DNA, the CDR3 is TGTGCCAGCAGCTTAGTAGGAGTAGCTAACTATGGCTACACCTTC.

The CDR3 DNA sequence: TGTGCCAGCAGCTGGGCAGGGGTGGATGAGCAGTTCTTC. It encodes CASSWAGVDEQFF. The chain couples TRBV5-6 to TRBJ2-1; TRBD1 is a possible D gene (6 bases). V lost 3 bases and J 8 bases, leaving 12 bases between the germline ends. The CDR3 extends over 13 amino acids. Germline CDR1 and CDR2: SGHDT and YYEEEE.

This clonotype showed up just a few times. The rearrangement links TRBV4-3 to TRBJ1-6; D is undetermined. This CDR3 has 15 amino acids. V lost 0 bases, J lost 7 bases, and 10 bases lay in between. From germline, CDR1 is LGHNA and CDR2 YSLEER. CDR3 protein: CASSQDGFQNSPLHF. The DNA of the CDR3 is TGCGCCAGCAGCCAAGATGGGTTTCAGAATTCACCCCTCCACTTT.

The genes are TRBV6-5 and TRBJ2-1, with unresolved D. CDR1 and CDR2 from the germline V gene are MNHEY and SVGAGI. The CDR3 spans 14 residues. The V gene lost 3 bases and the J gene lost 2 bases, with 8 bases spanning the gap. The CDR3 nucleotides read TGTGCCAGCAGTTATGCGGAAACCTACAATGAGCAGTTCTTC. This translates into CASSYAETYNEQFF.

The table lists this clonotype with many counts. The V and J genes are TRBV20-1 and TRBJ1-5; 9 positions match TRBD1. Per the germline V gene, CDR1 is DFQATT and CDR2 is SNEGSKA (reference sequence). The CDR3 has 13 residues. The ends lost 5 bases at V and 6 bases at J; junction bases unmatched: 5. The CDR3 DNA reads TGCAGTGCTTACGGGACAGGGTCTCAGCCCCAGCATTTT. Translating it yields CSAYGTGSQPQHF.

This chain uses TRBV28 with TRBJ2-5, with 7 bases aligning to TRBD2. Germline V lookup: CDR1 MDHEN, CDR2 SYDVKM. J was trimmed by 5 bases and V by 2 bases; bases with no gene match: 11. The CDR3 covers 16 residues. CDR3 region: CASSLLSRAGPETQYF. In DNA form, the CDR3 reads TGTGCCAGCAGTTTACTCTCTAGAGCGGGACCGGAGACCCAGTACTTC.

The chain recombines TRBV6-1 with TRBJ2-7, with TRBD1 matching over 7 bases. J was trimmed by 7 bases and V by 1 base; bases with no gene match: 7. CDR1 and CDR2 from the germline V gene are MNHNS and SASEGT. The CDR3 has 14 amino acids. Here the CDR3 DNA reads TGTGCCAGCAGTGAAGAGCTAACAGGGGATGAGCAGTACTTC. The encoded protein is CASSEELTGDEQYF.

This chain uses TRBV6-1 with TRBJ2-1, with no clear D. V was clipped by 5 bases and J by 5 bases, with 13 bases between them. This CDR3 is 14 amino acids long. CDR1 and CDR2 (germline): MNHNS, SASEGT. The CDR3 sequence: CASSPQDANNEQFF. The CDR3 coding sequence is TGTGCCAGCAGTCCGCAGGACGCCAACAATGAGCAGTTCTTC.

This chain links TRBV20-1 with TRBJ2-1; 8 bases agree with TRBD2. The CDR3 spans 17 residues. After removal of 0 bases from V and 3 bases from J, the junction contained 10 bases not matched to a gene. Germline lookup yields CDR1 DFQATT and CDR2 SNEGSKA (reference sequence). DNA for the CDR3: TGCAGTGCTAGAGATAGAGGCGGGGGGTCGGGCTACAATGAGCAGTTCTTC. Residues: CSARDRGGGSGYNEQFF.

This clonotype was recorded a few times. The rearrangement uses TRBV12-3 or TRBV12-4 and TRBJ1-1; D gene uncertain. This CDR3 region has 12 residues. V was cut by 1 base and J by 6 bases, with 6 bases left in between. The CDR3 DNA sequence: TGTGCCAGCAGTTTAGGGGTCTCTGAAGCTTTCTTT. It yields the protein CASSLGVSEAFF.